One and the same sample provided the 3 T cell receptor beta chains below, sequenced in a study of radiotherapy plus CTLA-4 blockade in lung cancer (dated by TCRdb to the late 2010s). The method behind the library was the immunoSEQ multiplex PCR assay. Imported from immuneACCESS, the table was reduced by TCRdb to in-frame sequences with V and J called. These copies leave out some clones; in studies compared against another copy, an unresolved V gene accounts for under half, and the cause of the remainder is not known. Recorded for this sample are 75,000 to 100,000 clones; around 83% of them occurred a single time. Approximately 3.7% of the sample belongs to the ten largest clones. Source: peripheral blood, taken from a patient treated with radiotherapy plus ipilimumab. These receptors originate from a human donor with non-small cell lung cancer who had a partial response to radiotherapy plus ipilimumab.

This sequence joins TRBV30 and TRBJ2-3; 13 bases map to TRBD2. The CDR3 loop spans 16 amino acids. Losses at the gene ends were 2 bases for V and 3 bases for J; bases not matched to a gene: 5. Germline CDR1 reads GTSNPN; CDR2 reads SVGIG (reference sequence). In DNA, the CDR3 is TGTGCCTGGAGTAAAGGGACTAGCGGGAATACAGATACGCAGTATTTT. Translating gives CAWSKGTSGNTDTQYF.

In DNA, the CDR3 is TGTGCCAGCAGTTTAGGGACAAGAGGGTTTATATCTCACACAGATACGCAGTATTTT. Protein: CASSLGTRGFISHTDTQYF. This rearrangement joins TRBV27 to TRBJ2-3; D is possibly TRBD1 (6 bases). Germline V gene lookup returns CDR1 MNHEY and CDR2 SMNVEV (reference sequence). V lost 2 bases, J lost 2 bases, and 23 bases lay in between. The CDR3 contains 19 residues.

This chain uses TRBV11-2 with TRBJ2-7; 7 positions match TRBD2. Trimming at V came to 5 bases and at J to 3 bases, leaving 10 bases not matched to a gene. The CDR3 spans 15 residues. CDR1 and CDR2 from the germline V gene are SGHAT and FQNNGV. The CDR3 is CASSPPKTGGYEQYF. In nucleotides, the CDR3 is TGTGCCAGCAGCCCCCCAAAGACGGGGGGCTACGAGCAGTACTTC.